These 27 T cell receptor beta chains came from one sample sequenced in a study of cytomegalovirus exposure and HLA in healthy donors. Measured with immunoSEQ multiplex PCR; TCRdb has only the in-frame clones, and not every one. The sample has 100,000 to 150,000 clones, around 90% seen once. The sequenced material came from PBMCs. These receptors were collected from a woman between 18 and 29 years old in good health and CMV-seronegative.

The V call is TRBV4-1, the J call TRBJ1-1; 8 positions agree with TRBD1. Losses at the gene ends were 2 bases for V and 1 base for J; bases not matched to a gene: 9. The germline gives CDR1 MGHRA, CDR2 YSYEKL. The CDR3 has 17 amino acids. The CDR3 reads CASSQRQGSIRNTEAFF. The CDR3 DNA sequence: TGCGCCAGCAGCCAAAGACAGGGGTCCATAAGGAACACTGAAGCTTTCTTT.

This sequence joins TRBV14 and TRBJ2-7; D not certain. The germline V gene has CDR1 SGHDN and CDR2 FVKESK. V lost 0 bases, J lost 3 bases, and 9 bases lay in between. This CDR3 region has 14 residues. The DNA of the CDR3 is TGTGCCAGCAGCCAAGAACCCACTATCTACGAGCAGTACTTC. Translating it yields CASSQEPTIYEQYF. Supplemented by reference TRBV14 and TRBJ2-7, the full variable domain reads EAGVTQFPSHSVIEKGQTVTLRCDPISGHDNLYWYRRVMGKEIKFLLHFVKESKQDESGMPNNRFLAERTGGTYSTLKVQPAELEDSGVYFCASSQEPTIYEQYFGPGTRLTVT.

This sequence joins TRBV11-2 and TRBJ1-2, with TRBD1 matching over 7 bases. This CDR3 contains 13 residues. The germline V gene has CDR1 SGHAT and CDR2 FQNNGV. The V and J ends lost 5 bases and 5 bases, in that order; junction bases with no gene match: 5. The DNA for the CDR3 is TGTGCCAGCAGCCTCCGGACAGGATATGGCTACACCTTC. Translating it yields CASSLRTGYGYTF.

The rearrangement joins TRBV18 to TRBJ1-1; TRBD1 might be the D (6 bases). CDR1 KGHSH and CDR2 LQKENI come from the germline V gene. This CDR3 region has 15 residues. Trimming pared 3 bases from V and 1 base from J, leaving 12 bases between. The CDR3 bases are TGTGCCAGCTCACCGGCCCCAGGGGCGAACACTGAAGCTTTCTTT. It translates to CASSPAPGANTEAFF.

This chain connects TRBV28 to TRBJ2-7; 8 bases are a match to TRBD1. Trimming cost V 7 bases and J 2 bases; bases outside gene matches: 4. CDR3 length equals 13 residues. The germline gives CDR1 MDHEN, CDR2 SYDVKM. The CDR3 reads CASTLQGAYEQYF. The CDR3 region has the DNA TGTGCCAGCACCTTACAGGGGGCCTACGAGCAGTACTTC. Looking up the rest from reference TRBV28 and TRBJ2-7 gives the full variable domain: DVKVTQSSRYLVKRTGEKVFLECVQDMDHENMFWYRQDPGLGLRLIYFSYDVKMKEKGDIPEGYSVSREKKERFSLILESASTNQTSMYLCASTLQGAYEQYFGPGTRLTVT.

The rearrangement links TRBV13 to TRBJ2-7; D is undetermined. V lost 0 bases to trimming and J lost 6 bases, with 12 bases between them. Germline V gene sequence: CDR1 PRHDT, CDR2 FYEKMQ (reference sequence). The CDR3 totals 14 residues. The CDR3 region has the DNA TGTGCCAGCAGCTTAGGACTCCTGCCGTCCGAGCAGTACTTC. The encoded protein is CASSLGLLPSEQYF.

The chain joins TRBV30 to TRBJ2-3; TRBD2 matches at 7 bases. Losses at the gene ends were 2 bases for V and 10 bases for J; bases not matched to a gene: 9. Germline CDR1 GTSNPN, CDR2 SVGIG (reference sequence). There are 13 residues in the CDR3. In DNA form, the CDR3 reads TGTGCCTGGAGTCTAGCGGCGAAGGCGGCGCAGTATTTT. Translation gives CAWSLAAKAAQYF.

CDR3 in DNA: TGTGCCAGCAGCCGGATGGGGCGGGAGGGCCAAGAGACCCAGTACTTC. It encodes CASSRMGREGQETQYF. The chain links TRBV11-2 to TRBJ2-5, with 9 bases that match TRBD2. The CDR3 extends over 16 amino acids. Germline trimming cut 5 bases from V and 1 base from J; bases unmatched to any gene: 8. CDR1 and CDR2 (germline): SGHAT, FQNNGV.

The V and J genes are TRBV12-5 and TRBJ1-5; the match to TRBD1 covers 12 bases. Per the germline V gene, CDR1 is LGHNT and CDR2 is FRNRAP. The CDR3 loop spans 16 amino acids. With 6 bases clipped from V and 4 bases from J, the junction kept 7 bases outside the gene matches. This CDR3 reads CASGRPGQGANQPQHF. CDR3 coding DNA: TGTGCTAGTGGCCGCCCGGGACAGGGGGCGAATCAGCCCCAGCATTTT.

The chain carries TRBV7-2 and TRBJ2-7; 8 bases match TRBD2. This CDR3 contains 15 residues. The germline gives CDR1 SGHTA, CDR2 FQGNSA. With V trimmed by 1 base and J by 0 bases, 2 bases remained unmatched. The CDR3 reads CASSLDRGGSYEQYF. The CDR3 DNA sequence: TGTGCCAGCAGCTTAGATCGGGGGGGCTCCTACGAGCAGTACTTC.

This chain uses TRBV10-3 with TRBJ2-3, with 11 positions matching TRBD2. Losses at the gene ends were 5 bases for V and 0 bases for J; bases not matched to a gene: 4. Germline CDR1 and CDR2: ENHRY and SYGVKD. The CDR3 spans 16 residues. This CDR3 is CAISRGLAASTDTQYF. CDR3 bases: TGTGCCATCAGTAGGGGACTAGCGGCTAGCACAGATACGCAGTATTTT.

A single count supports this clone. The chain has TRBV29-1 and TRBJ2-1; D is possibly TRBD1 (5 bases). V was trimmed by 8 bases and J by 5 bases, leaving 13 bases between them. CDR1 SQVTM and CDR2 ANQGSEA come from the germline V gene. This CDR3 has 12 residues. The CDR3 nucleotides are TGCAGCCCCCGGACACTTGACAATGAGCAGTTCTTC. The encoded protein is CSPRTLDNEQFF.

V gene TRBV4-1 combines with J gene TRBJ2-7; D gene uncertain. The CDR3 extends over 13 amino acids. The germline CDR1 and CDR2 sequences are MGHRA and YSYEKL. V was trimmed by 5 bases and J by 0 bases, leaving 8 bases between them. The CDR3 coding sequence is TGCGCCAGCAGCTCGACTGACTCCTACGAGCAGTACTTC. Amino acid sequence: CASSSTDSYEQYF.

The chain links TRBV5-6 to TRBJ2-2; 10 bases are a match to TRBD2. Germline assignment: CDR1 SGHDT and CDR2 YYEEEE. The length of the CDR3 is 17 residues. Unmatched junction bases numbered 6, after V lost 3 bases and J lost 1 base. The CDR3 is CASSSVAGGENTGELFF. In DNA, the CDR3 is TGTGCCAGCAGCTCAGTAGCGGGAGGAGAGAACACCGGGGAGCTGTTTTTT.

This clone has a single count. The J gene is TRBJ1-2, the V gene TRBV28, with D possibly being TRBD1 (6 bases). The length of the CDR3 is 13 residues. The germline gives CDR1 MDHEN, CDR2 SYDVKM. V shed 2 bases and J shed 6 bases, with 10 bases lying between them. CDR3 nucleotides: TGTGCCAGCAGTTTACCTCACAGGGATGGCTACACCTTC. It is translated as CASSLPHRDGYTF.

The chain couples TRBV6-1 to TRBJ2-3; 8 nucleotides match TRBD2. The CDR3 sequence is 18 residues long. The V gene's germline CDR1 is MNHNS and CDR2 SASEGT. J was trimmed by 5 bases and V by 4 bases; bases with no gene match: 17. CDR3 sequence: CASSGSNARAGEVDTQYF. The CDR3 DNA follows: TGTGCCAGCAGTGGCAGCAATGCCCGAGCGGGAGAGGTAGATACGCAGTATTTT.

The chain combines TRBV6-1 with TRBJ2-1; 12 bases agree with TRBD2. V was pared by 10 bases and J by 7 bases, with 8 bases of the junction left unmatched. The V gene's germline CDR1 is MNHNS and CDR2 SASEGT. The CDR3 covers 14 residues. CDR3 sequence (DNA): TGTGCCACCCGACTAGCGGGAGACGTGAATGAGCAGTTCTTC. Protein sequence: CATRLAGDVNEQFF.

The table lists this clone with a count of one. V and J are TRBV30 and TRBJ2-7; 13 bases fit TRBD2. In germline, CDR1 is GTSNPN, CDR2 SVGIG (reference sequence). J was trimmed by 4 bases and V by 6 bases; bases with no gene match: 15. This CDR3 spans 17 amino acids. The CDR3 nucleotides read TGTGCCTGCTCCGGGACTAGCGGGACTCAACCCCTTTACGAGCAGTACTTC. It yields the protein CACSGTSGTQPLYEQYF.

The table lists this clone with a count of one. This chain links TRBV4-2 with TRBJ2-3; tentative D call: TRBD2 (5 bases). CDR1 LGHNA and CDR2 YNFKEQ come from the germline V gene. V shed 3 bases and J shed 6 bases, with 19 bases lying between them. This CDR3 has 16 amino acids. The chain's CDR3 is CASSQPERALLDTQYF. CDR3 in DNA: TGTGCCAGCAGCCAGCCAGAGAGGGCCCTTTTGGATACGCAGTATTTT.

CDR3: CASSLAGRGSVTGELFF. The CDR3 nucleotides read TGTGCCAGCAGCTTAGCGGGCAGGGGATCGGTCACCGGGGAGCTGTTTTTT. The chain combines TRBV7-9 with TRBJ2-2; maybe TRBD1 (6 bases). V lost 0 bases and J 4 bases, leaving 15 bases between the germline ends. The CDR3 consists of 17 residues. Looked up from germline, CDR1 is SEHNR and CDR2 is FQNEAQ (reference sequence).

The chain employs TRBV2 and TRBJ2-1; 10 bases fit TRBD1. V was clipped by 4 bases and J by 7 bases; unmatched bases: 7. Germline-derived CDR1 and CDR2 are SNHLY and FYNNEI. This CDR3 is 15 amino acids long. CDR3 sequence: CASSVQGQGSNEQFF. For the CDR3, the DNA is TGTGCCAGCAGTGTTCAGGGACAGGGGAGTAATGAGCAGTTCTTC.

The chain is built from TRBV9 and TRBJ1-1; 8 positions match TRBD1. V shed 0 bases, J shed 4 bases, and the junction held 5 bases outside the gene matches. Germline lookup yields CDR1 SGDLS and CDR2 YYNGEE. CDR3 length equals 15 residues. The CDR3 sequence is CASSVGLQGGTEAFF. The CDR3 bases are TGTGCCAGCAGCGTAGGATTACAGGGGGGCACTGAAGCTTTCTTT.

The V call is TRBV7-8, the J call TRBJ1-2; 7 nucleotides align to TRBD1. This CDR3 is built from 15 residues. Germline values: CDR1 SGHVS, CDR2 FQNEAQ. Trimming took 5 bases from V and 1 from J; bases not matched to a gene: 7. CDR3 DNA: TGTGCCAGCAGCCCCCGGGACAGCCTTAACTATGGCTACACCTTC. Encoded protein: CASSPRDSLNYGYTF.

The chain couples TRBV27 to TRBJ1-2; 7 bases agree with TRBD1. Losses at the gene ends were 6 bases for V and 8 bases for J; bases not matched to a gene: 15. CDR3 length equals 15 residues. Germline values: CDR1 MNHEY, CDR2 SMNVEV (reference sequence). In DNA, the CDR3 is TGTGCCAGCAGCCTCATGAAAACAGGGGCGGGCGGCTACACCTTC. Encoded protein: CASSLMKTGAGGYTF.

The V and J genes are TRBV2 and TRBJ2-7, with TRBD1 matching over 12 bases. The V and J ends lost 5 bases and 3 bases, in that order; junction bases with no gene match: 5. The CDR3 sequence is 15 residues long. Germline assignment: CDR1 SNHLY and CDR2 FYNNEI. CDR3 nucleotide sequence: TGTGCCAGCAGTTGGGACAGGGGGCGAAACTACGAGCAGTACTTC. Its translation: CASSWDRGRNYEQYF. The whole variable domain, filled in from reference TRBV2 and TRBJ2-7, reads EPEVTQTPSHQVTQMGQEVILRCVPISNHLYFYWYRQILGQKVEFLVSFYNNEISEKSEIFDDQFSVERPDGSNFTLKIRSTKLEDSAMYFCASSWDRGRNYEQYFGPGTRLTVT.

V is TRBV29-1 and J is TRBJ1-2; TRBD1 is a possible D gene (6 bases). Trimming took 2 bases from V and 8 from J, leaving 12 bases between them. The CDR3 extends over 12 amino acids. Germline V gives CDR1 SQVTM, CDR2 ANQGSEA. The CDR3 sequence is CSVERQEGGYTF. The CDR3 coding sequence is TGCAGCGTTGAAAGACAGGAAGGGGGCTACACCTTC.

The rearrangement links TRBV23-1 to TRBJ2-7; 10 nucleotides agree with TRBD1. TRBV23-1 is classed as an ORF, of uncertain function. The V gene end was trimmed by 0 bases and the J gene end by 4 bases; junction bases not matched to a gene: 6. This CDR3 has 16 residues. The CDR3 DNA follows: TGCGCCAGCAGTCAATCGGGTCCGGGACAGGGGTACGAGCAGTACTTC. It specifies CASSQSGPGQGYEQYF.